These 12 T cell receptor beta chains came from one sample sequenced in a study of shared clonotypes between healthy human individuals (dated by TCRdb to 2018 to 2021). For the CD8 naive samples, CD45RO-negative cells were positively selected for CCR7, yielding a CD45RA+CCR7+ population from which TemRA cells were excluded. Library generation was performed with the immunoSEQ multiplex PCR assay. The clones in this table, taken by TCRdb from immuneACCESS, are in-frame only. Not every clone is retained; where verified, under half of the shortfall comes from an unresolved V gene, and the cause of the rest is unknown. The sample table records roughly 2.1 million clones; 85% to 95% of these occur just once. Of the sample, roughly 1.7% falls within the top ten clones. The sequenced material came from naive CD8+ T cells from PBMCs. Interpreted using the paper, the cell subset or site label stands for: CD45RA+CCR7+. All receptors derive from a man aged 18 to 30 in good health. Some clones in this sample may be carry-over from other donors' samples.

The chain uses TRBV5-4 and TRBJ1-1; D gene ambiguous. V was shortened by 3 bases and J by 1 base, with 10 bases between the two germline ends. Germline values: CDR1 SGHNT, CDR2 YYREEE (reference sequence). The CDR3 has 14 amino acids. CDR3 in amino acids: CASSWRVENTEAFF. The DNA of the CDR3 is TGTGCCAGCAGCTGGCGGGTTGAGAACACTGAAGCTTTCTTT. The entire variable domain, with the rest obtained from reference TRBV5-4 and TRBJ1-1, is as follows: ETGVTQSPTHLIKTRGQQVTLRCSSQSGHNTVSWYQQALGQGPQFIFQYYREEENGRGNFPPRFSGLQFPNYSSELNVNALELDDSALYLCASSWRVENTEAFFGQGTRLTVV.

Here the CDR3 DNA reads TGTGCCAGCTCCGAAGACAGGGACGGGTACCAAGAGACCCAGTACTTC. As protein: CASSEDRDGYQETQYF. The rearrangement uses TRBV18 and TRBJ2-5; 7 positions match TRBD1. CDR3 length equals 16 residues. In germline, CDR1 is KGHSH, CDR2 LQKENI. The junction had 10 bases not matched to a gene; V was cut back by 6 bases and J by 0 bases. Using reference TRBV18 and TRBJ2-5 for the parts outside the CDR3, the full variable domain is NAGVMQNPRHLVRRRGQEARLRCSPMKGHSHVYWYRQLPEEGLKFMVYLQKENIIDESGMPKERFSAEFPKEGPSILRIQQVVRGDSAAYFCASSEDRDGYQETQYFGPGTRLLVL.

Remarks on this clone: In the same sample, other DNA sequences code for this CDR3. This chain joins TRBV7-9 and TRBJ2-7; D remains unclear. CDR1 is SEHNR, CDR2 FQNEAQ, per germline (reference sequence). V lost 2 bases, J lost 5 bases, and 4 bases lay in between. This CDR3 has 11 amino acids. CDR3 sequence: CASSLQHEQYF. The CDR3 nucleotides read TGTGCCAGCAGCTTACAGCACGAGCAGTACTTC.

J is TRBJ2-5 and V is TRBV28; 11 nucleotides line up with TRBD2. The V gene end was trimmed by 5 bases and the J gene end by 4 bases; junction bases not matched to a gene: 15. Germline assignment: CDR1 MDHEN and CDR2 SYDVKM. The CDR3 totals 18 residues. The CDR3 nucleotides read TGTGCCAGCAGTCCATCCGGACTAGCGGGTAGCTTAGGAGAGACCCAGTACTTC. Translation gives CASSPSGLAGSLGETQYF.

The V gene is TRBV29-1, the J gene TRBJ2-3; 7 bases line up with TRBD1. CDR3 length: 14 amino acids. V trimming: 0 bases; J trimming: 4 bases; junction bases outside the gene matches: 4. Per the germline V gene, CDR1 is SQVTM and CDR2 is ANQGSEA. The CDR3 reads CSVEEGGRSDTQYF. The DNA for the CDR3 is TGCAGCGTTGAAGAAGGGGGCAGATCAGATACGCAGTATTTT.

Comments on this clone: This sample also contains other DNA sequences that code for the same CDR3. V is TRBV27 and J is TRBJ2-7, with a weak D call TRBD1 (6 bases). V shed 6 bases and J shed 2 bases, with 11 bases lying between them. CDR1 is MNHEY, CDR2 SMNVEV, per germline (reference sequence). The CDR3 runs to 13 residues. The CDR3 nucleotides are TGTGCCAGCAGCCCCGGACAGACCTACGAGCAGTACTTC. This gives the protein CASSPGQTYEQYF.

This rearrangement joins TRBV7-8 to TRBJ1-4; D gene ambiguous. The ends were cut back, 5 bases at V and 8 bases at J, with 12 bases in the middle. The CDR3 is made up of 13 amino acids. Germline V gives CDR1 SGHVS, CDR2 FQNEAQ. The CDR3 DNA reads TGTGCCAGCAGCAGACTGCGGACCGAAAAACTGTTTTTT. Protein product: CASSRLRTEKLFF.

The rearrangement uses TRBV5-6 and TRBJ2-3; no firm D call. Germline CDR1 SGHDT, CDR2 YYEEEE. V was trimmed by 1 base and J by 0 bases, leaving 12 bases between them. This CDR3 contains 16 residues. The CDR3 reads CASSLRWRTSTDTQYF. The CDR3 nucleotides read TGTGCCAGCAGCTTGCGGTGGAGAACTAGCACAGATACGCAGTATTTT. Combining the CDR3 with reference TRBV5-6 and TRBJ2-3 gives the whole variable domain DAGVTQSPTHLIKTRGQQVTLRCSPKSGHDTVSWYQQALGQGPQFIFQYYEEEERQRGNFPDRFSGHQFPNYSSELNVNALLLGDSALYLCASSLRWRTSTDTQYFGPGTRLTVL.

V usage is TRBV7-9 and J usage is TRBJ2-4; 9 bases align to TRBD1. V was pared by 5 bases and J by 0 bases, with 14 bases of the junction left unmatched. The germline V gene has CDR1 SEHNR and CDR2 FQNEAQ (reference sequence). The CDR3 is 19 amino acids. CDR3 nucleotides: TGTGCCAGCAGCCCAAAGACAGGGGGGTCCCCAGTAGCCAAAAACATTCAGTACTTC. Encoded protein: CASSPKTGGSPVAKNIQYF. The full variable domain, with the rest looked up from reference TRBV7-9 and TRBJ2-4, is DTGVSQNPRHKITKRGQNVTFRCDPISEHNRLYWYRQTLGQGPEFLTYFQNEAQLEKSRLLSDRFSAERPKGSFSTLEIQRTEQGDSAMYLCASSPKTGGSPVAKNIQYFGAGTRLSVL.

The J gene is TRBJ2-3, the V gene TRBV4-1; TRBD1 or TRBD2 may be the D gene (7 bases each). This CDR3 is built from 17 residues. CDR1 and CDR2 (germline): MGHRA, YSYEKL. V lost 3 bases and J lost 0, with 16 bases in between. CDR3 sequence reads: CASSQHQGGGSTDTQYF. CDR3 DNA sequence: TGCGCCAGCAGCCAGCACCAGGGGGGGGGAAGCACAGATACGCAGTATTTT.

This chain links TRBV28 with TRBJ1-2, with 10 bases matching TRBD1. V lost 3 bases, J lost 8 bases, and 6 bases stayed unmatched. The CDR3 has 14 amino acids. Germline assignment: CDR1 MDHEN and CDR2 SYDVKM. The CDR3: CASSFRQGARGYTF. The CDR3 bases are TGTGCCAGCAGTTTTAGACAGGGGGCGAGGGGCTACACCTTC.

The chain carries TRBV29-1 and TRBJ1-2; D is ambiguous. Germline loops: CDR1 SQVTM, CDR2 ANQGSEA. This CDR3 spans 12 amino acids. V dropped 1 base and J dropped 5 bases, with 8 bases sitting between them. The CDR3, as DNA: TGCAGCGTTGAAGGAGAATGGTATGGCTACACCTTC. As protein: CSVEGEWYGYTF.